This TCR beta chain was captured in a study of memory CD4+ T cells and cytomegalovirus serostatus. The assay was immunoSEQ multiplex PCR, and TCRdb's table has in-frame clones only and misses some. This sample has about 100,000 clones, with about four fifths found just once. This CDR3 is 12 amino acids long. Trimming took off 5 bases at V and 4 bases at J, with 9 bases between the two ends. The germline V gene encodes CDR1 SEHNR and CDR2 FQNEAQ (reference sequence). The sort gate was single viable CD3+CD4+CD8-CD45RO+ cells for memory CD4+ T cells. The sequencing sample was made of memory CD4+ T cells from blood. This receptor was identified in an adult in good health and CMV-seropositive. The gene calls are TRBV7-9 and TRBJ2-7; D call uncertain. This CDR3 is CASSRSVYEQYF. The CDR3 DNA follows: TGTGCCAGCAGCAGGTCAGTTTACGAGCAGTACTTC.